The 11 T cell receptor beta chains presented below share a single source sample, sequenced in a study of T cells in Graves' hyperthyroidism and ophthalmopathy. What was amplified from RNA transcripts were TCR beta CDR3 regions. Initially, a first-round RT-PCR of the TCR CDR3 employed the HTBI primer set. TCRdb redid the calling of the multiplex PCR reads with MiXCR, one entry per CDR3 protein. The sample gives hundreds of thousands of distinct CDR3 sequences, approximately 16% of which show up once; around 19% is in the top ten. The sequencing input was blood. These receptor sequences come from a woman aged 18-35 years with Graves' hyperthyroidism.

With respect to this clonotype: At one end, the junction sequence differs from germline, possibly due to a read error. The chain recombines TRBV7-9 with TRBJ1-2, with 11 bases lining up with TRBD1. This CDR3 has 16 amino acids. The V gene's germline CDR1 is SEHNR and CDR2 FQNEAQ (reference sequence). CDR3 loop: CTSSYFLQGQGDGYTF. For the CDR3, the DNA is TGTACCAGCAGCTACTTCCTGCAGGGACAGGGGGATGGCTACACCTTC.

This clonotype showed up just once. The chain joins TRBV5-6 to TRBJ2-3, with a possible D match to TRBD1 (6 bases). The CDR3 is made up of 16 amino acids. The V gene lost 4 bases and the J gene lost 1 base, with 16 bases spanning the gap. Germline loops: CDR1 SGHDT, CDR2 YYEEEE. CDR3 loop: CASSNRQVRGTDTQYF. The DNA for the CDR3 is TGTGCCAGCAGCAACAGACAGGTTAGGGGCACAGATACGCAGTATTTT.

This clonotype was picked up many times. The chain joins TRBV11-2 to TRBJ1-1; no definite D call. This CDR3 is built from 13 residues. The V end lost 2 bases, the J end lost 0 bases, and 4 bases lay between the germline ends. Germline CDR1 is SGHAT and CDR2 is FQNNGV. Here the CDR3 DNA reads TGTGCCAGCAGCTTAAACCTGAACACTGAAGCTTTCTTT. Translating it yields CASSLNLNTEAFF.

Note on this clonotype: This may come from a read error, since a much larger clone is one base off. The rearrangement joins TRBV18 to TRBJ2-1; D is unresolved. The CDR3 is 10 residues long. Germline V gene sequence: CDR1 KGHSH, CDR2 LQKENI. Trimming stripped 5 bases from V and 13 bases from J, with 9 bases between. CDR3 bases: TGTGCCAGCTCAGACGGTGATCAGTTCTTC. The encoded protein is CASSDGDQFF.

This clonotype appeared many times. The chain joins TRBV6-5 to TRBJ1-5; tentative D call: TRBD1 (6 bases). The length of the CDR3 is 16 residues. The germline V gene encodes CDR1 MNHEY and CDR2 SVGAGI. V was clipped by 0 bases and J by 6 bases, with 15 bases between them. In nucleotides, the CDR3 is TGTGCCAGCAGTTACTCGTGGGGGGGCGAGGGTCAGCCCCAGCATTTT. It specifies CASSYSWGGEGQPQHF.

This clonotype was counted at least ten times. This chain connects TRBV20-1 to TRBJ2-7; 9 positions agree with TRBD1. The ends lost 6 bases at V and 5 bases at J; junction bases unmatched: 8. Per the germline V gene, CDR1 is DFQATT and CDR2 is SNEGSKA (reference sequence). This CDR3 region has 13 residues. CDR3 DNA: TGCAGTGCGCCGGGACAGGGTCGGAACGAGCAGTACTTC. This gives the protein CSAPGQGRNEQYF.

In this sample, this clonotype turned up a few times. The chain employs TRBV10-2 and TRBJ1-5; D may be TRBD1 (6 bases). The CDR3 extends over 14 amino acids. V was shortened by 4 bases and J by 3 bases, with 10 bases between the two germline ends. CDR1 is WSHSY, CDR2 SAAADI, per germline. The DNA for the CDR3 is TGCGCCAGCAGTGTGGACAGCGTCAATCAGCCCCAGCATTTT. It is translated as CASSVDSVNQPQHF.

The chain carries TRBV19 and TRBJ1-5, with 9 bases identical to TRBD1. The CDR3 length is 19 residues. CDR1 and CDR2 from the germline V gene are LNHDA and SQIVND (reference sequence). V shed 6 bases, J shed 0 bases, and the junction held 15 bases outside the gene matches. The CDR3 DNA reads as TGTGCCAGTAGCATGACGCGGGACAGGGACCCTTATAGCAATCAGCCCCAGCATTTT. Its translation is CASSMTRDRDPYSNQPQHF.

This clonotype showed up just a few times. The rearrangement uses TRBV4-3 and TRBJ2-3, with 7 bases matching TRBD2. Germline trimming cut 4 bases from V and 1 base from J; bases unmatched to any gene: 2. Germline CDR1 and CDR2: LGHNA and YSLEER. The CDR3 totals 14 residues. CDR3 protein: CASSRGGRTDTQYF. CDR3 nucleotides: TGCGCCAGCAGCCGGGGGGGTCGCACAGATACGCAGTATTTT.

The chain combines TRBV29-1 with TRBJ2-3; 9 bases align to TRBD2. CDR1 and CDR2 from the germline V gene are SQVTM and ANQGSEA. The CDR3 runs 14 residues. The junction had 11 bases not matched to a gene; V was cut back by 5 bases and J by 8 bases. The CDR3 DNA sequence: TGCAGCGTTTCTAGCGGGACCCCACTTGGTACGCAGTATTTT. Translating gives CSVSSGTPLGTQYF.

The J gene is TRBJ1-5, the V gene TRBV6-1; TRBD1 is a possible D gene (5 bases). Germline-derived CDR1 and CDR2 are MNHNS and SASEGT. V lost 1 base to trimming and J lost 10 bases, with 8 bases between them. The CDR3 extends over 12 amino acids. The CDR3 DNA reads as TGTGCCAGCAGTGAAGGGGGACCACCCCAGCATTTT. Encoded protein: CASSEGGPPQHF.